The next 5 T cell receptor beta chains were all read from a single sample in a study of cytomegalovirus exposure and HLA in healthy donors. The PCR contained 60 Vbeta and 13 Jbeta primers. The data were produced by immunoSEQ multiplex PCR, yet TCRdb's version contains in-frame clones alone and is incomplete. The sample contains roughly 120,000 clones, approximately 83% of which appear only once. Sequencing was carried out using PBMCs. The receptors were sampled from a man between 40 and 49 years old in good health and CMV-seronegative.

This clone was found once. The CDR3 spells CASSPQVLNTEAFF. The CDR3 DNA reads TGTGCCAGCTCACCCCAGGTTCTTAACACTGAAGCTTTCTTT. The chain joins TRBV18 to TRBJ1-1; D ambiguous. The CDR3 consists of 14 residues. The germline V and J ends were trimmed by 3 bases and 2 bases, with 10 bases remaining between them. Germline CDR1 is KGHSH and CDR2 is LQKENI.

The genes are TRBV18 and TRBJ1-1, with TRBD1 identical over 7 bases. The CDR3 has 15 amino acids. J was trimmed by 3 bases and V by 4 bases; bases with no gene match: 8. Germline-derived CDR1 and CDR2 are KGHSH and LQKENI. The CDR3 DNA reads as TGTGCCAGCTCACAGGGGGCAGGAGGGGACACTGAAGCTTTCTTT. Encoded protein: CASSQGAGGDTEAFF.

CDR3 protein: CASSLLGGTEAFF. The CDR3 nucleotides read TGTGCCAGCAGTTTACTAGGGGGCACTGAAGCTTTCTTT. The rearrangement links TRBV27 to TRBJ1-1, with a possible D match to TRBD1 (6 bases). Germline V gene data show CDR1 as MNHEY and CDR2 as SMNVEV (reference sequence). With 2 bases removed from V and 4 bases from J, the gap between germline ends came to 8 bases. The CDR3 has 13 amino acids.

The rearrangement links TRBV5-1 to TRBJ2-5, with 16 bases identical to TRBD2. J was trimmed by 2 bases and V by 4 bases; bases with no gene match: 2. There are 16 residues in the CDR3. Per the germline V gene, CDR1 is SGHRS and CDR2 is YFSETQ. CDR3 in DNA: TGCGCCAGCAGCCAGGGACTAGCGGGGGGGCAAGAGACCCAGTACTTC. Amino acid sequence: CASSQGLAGGQETQYF.

The CDR3 sequence: CAWSEGVPEAFF. DNA of the CDR3: TGTGCCTGGAGTGAAGGGGTCCCTGAAGCTTTCTTT. The V and J genes are TRBV30 and TRBJ1-1; a possible D gene is TRBD1 (5 bases). Trimming cost V 1 base and J 6 bases, with 9 bases left between them. The CDR3 is 12 amino acids. Germline V gene lookup returns CDR1 GTSNPN and CDR2 SVGIG (reference sequence).